This T cell receptor beta chain is drawn from a study of blood T cell repertoires in COVID-19. Under the authors' procedure: The authors estimated nucleated cell counts from reference gene primer amplification. Data came from immunoSEQ multiplex PCR; TCRdb stores just in-frame clones and leaves some out. Clone size and V and J calls were adopted from that table, with D and trimming inferred from the DNA. The sample carries under 500,000 clones, around 89% recorded once. Specimen: peripheral blood. This TCR came from a woman aged 25 to 45 with acute or convalescent COVID-19.

CDR3 coding DNA: TGTGCCAGCAGTTTTAGGAGAGGACTTGAAAAACTGTTTTTT. As protein: CASSFRRGLEKLFF. The chain combines TRBV28 with TRBJ1-4; no definite D call. V was pared by 3 bases and J by 7 bases, with 12 bases between. Germline lookup yields CDR1 MDHEN and CDR2 SYDVKM. This CDR3 contains 14 residues.